This TCR beta chain was identified in a study of shared clonotypes between healthy human individuals. Study conclusions and caveats: Measured sharing among donors was expected to vary with sequencing depth.

Worth noting for this clone: Its antigen is currently unknown.

Data came from immunoSEQ multiplex PCR; TCRdb stores just in-frame clones and leaves some out. This sample has some 2,500,000 clones, with approximately 94% found just once. The receptor comes from a man younger than 35 in good health. Some clones in this sample may be carry-over from other donors' samples. Sequences were obtained from naive CD4+ T cells from PBMCs. Regarding subset: CD45RA+ positively selected.

As DNA, the CDR3 is TGTGCCAGCAGCGTAGATGGGACAGGGGACAATGAGCAGTTCTTC. Encoded protein: CASSVDGTGDNEQFF. The gene calls are TRBV9 and TRBJ2-1; 10 bases are a match to TRBD1. Germline V gene data show CDR1 as SGDLS and CDR2 as YYNGEE. V trimming: 0 bases; J trimming: 5 bases; junction bases outside the gene matches: 2. The CDR3 has 15 amino acids.